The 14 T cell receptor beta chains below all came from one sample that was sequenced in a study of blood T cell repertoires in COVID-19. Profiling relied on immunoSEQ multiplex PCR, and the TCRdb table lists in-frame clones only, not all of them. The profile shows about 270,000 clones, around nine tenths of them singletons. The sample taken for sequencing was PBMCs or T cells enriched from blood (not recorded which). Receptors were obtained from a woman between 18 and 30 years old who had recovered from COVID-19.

This CDR3 is CASSQDRPSTDTQYF. The CDR3 DNA is TGCGCCAGCAGTCAGGACAGACCTAGCACAGATACGCAGTATTTT. The rearrangement links TRBV5-1 to TRBJ2-3, with D tentatively TRBD1 (6 bases). Germline V CDR1 and CDR2: SGHRS, YFSETQ. The CDR3 has 15 residues. V lost 5 bases and J 0 bases, leaving 13 bases between the germline ends.

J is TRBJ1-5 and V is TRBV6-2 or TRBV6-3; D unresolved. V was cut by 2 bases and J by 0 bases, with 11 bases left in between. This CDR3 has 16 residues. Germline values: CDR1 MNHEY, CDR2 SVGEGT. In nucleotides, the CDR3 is TGTGCCAGCAGTTACGGGCAGGCCTATAGCAATCAGCCCCAGCATTTT. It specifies CASSYGQAYSNQPQHF.

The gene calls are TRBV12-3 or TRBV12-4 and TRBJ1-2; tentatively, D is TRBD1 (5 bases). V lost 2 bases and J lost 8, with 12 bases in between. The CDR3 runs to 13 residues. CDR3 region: CASSLIQGRGYTF. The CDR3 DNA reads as TGTGCCAGCAGTTTAATCCAGGGAAGAGGCTACACCTTC.

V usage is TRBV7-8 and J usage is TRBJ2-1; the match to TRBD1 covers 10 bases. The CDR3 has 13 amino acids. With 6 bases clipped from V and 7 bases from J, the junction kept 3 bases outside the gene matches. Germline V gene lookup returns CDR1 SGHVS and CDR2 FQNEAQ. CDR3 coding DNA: TGTGCCAGCAGGGGGACAGGGGCAAATGAGCAGTTCTTC. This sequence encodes CASRGTGANEQFF.

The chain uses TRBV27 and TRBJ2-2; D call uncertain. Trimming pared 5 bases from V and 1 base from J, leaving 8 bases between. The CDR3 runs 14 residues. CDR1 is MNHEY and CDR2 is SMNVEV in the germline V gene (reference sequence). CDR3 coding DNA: TGTGCCAGCAGTGCGAACTTGAACACCGGGGAGCTGTTTTTT. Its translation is CASSANLNTGELFF.

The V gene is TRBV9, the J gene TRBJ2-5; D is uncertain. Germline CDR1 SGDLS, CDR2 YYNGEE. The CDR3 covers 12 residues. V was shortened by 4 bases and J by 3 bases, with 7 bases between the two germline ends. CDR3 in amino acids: CASSPSEETQYF. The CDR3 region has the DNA TGTGCCAGCAGCCCGTCCGAAGAGACCCAGTACTTC.

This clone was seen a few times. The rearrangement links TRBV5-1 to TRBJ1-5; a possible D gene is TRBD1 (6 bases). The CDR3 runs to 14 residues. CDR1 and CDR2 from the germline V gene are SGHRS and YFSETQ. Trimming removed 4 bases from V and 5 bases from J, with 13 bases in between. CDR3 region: CASSPRGGYQPQHF. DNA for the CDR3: TGCGCCAGCAGCCCTCGAGGGGGATATCAGCCCCAGCATTTT.

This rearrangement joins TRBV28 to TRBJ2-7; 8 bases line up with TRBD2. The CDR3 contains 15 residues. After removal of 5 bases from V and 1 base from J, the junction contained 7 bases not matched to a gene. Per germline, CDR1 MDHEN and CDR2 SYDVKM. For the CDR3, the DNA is TGTGCCAGCAGTCTCCGAGCGGGAGCATCCTACGAGCAGTACTTC. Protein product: CASSLRAGASYEQYF.

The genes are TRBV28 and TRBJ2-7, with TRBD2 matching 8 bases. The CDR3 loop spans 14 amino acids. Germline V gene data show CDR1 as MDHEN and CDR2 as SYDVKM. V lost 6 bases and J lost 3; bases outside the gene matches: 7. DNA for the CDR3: TGTGCCAGCAGATTAGCGGGGATCTTCTACGAGCAGTACTTC. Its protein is CASRLAGIFYEQYF.

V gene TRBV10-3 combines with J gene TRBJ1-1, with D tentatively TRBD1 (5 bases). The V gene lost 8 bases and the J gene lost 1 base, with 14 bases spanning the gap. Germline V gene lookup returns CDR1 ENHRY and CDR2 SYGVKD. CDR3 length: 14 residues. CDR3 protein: CAIAEGRENTEAFF. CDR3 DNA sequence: TGTGCCATCGCCGAGGGGAGGGAGAACACTGAAGCTTTCTTT.

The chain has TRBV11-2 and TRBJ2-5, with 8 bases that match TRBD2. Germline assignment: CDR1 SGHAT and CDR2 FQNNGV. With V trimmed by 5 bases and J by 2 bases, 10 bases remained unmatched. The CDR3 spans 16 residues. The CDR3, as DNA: TGTGCCAGCAGCGCAGACGGGGGCGGGGGGCAAGAGACCCAGTACTTC. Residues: CASSADGGGGQETQYF.

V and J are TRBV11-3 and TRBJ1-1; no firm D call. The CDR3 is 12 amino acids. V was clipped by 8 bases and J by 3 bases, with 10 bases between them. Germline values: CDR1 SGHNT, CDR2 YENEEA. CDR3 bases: TGTGCCAGCGAGGCGACGGACACTGAAGCTTTCTTT. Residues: CASEATDTEAFF.

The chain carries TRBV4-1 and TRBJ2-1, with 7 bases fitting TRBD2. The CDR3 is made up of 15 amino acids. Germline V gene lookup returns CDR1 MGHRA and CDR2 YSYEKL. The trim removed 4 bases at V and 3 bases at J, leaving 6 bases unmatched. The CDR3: CASSPVAGVYNEQFF. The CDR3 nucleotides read TGCGCCAGCAGCCCTGTGGCGGGAGTCTACAATGAGCAGTTCTTC.

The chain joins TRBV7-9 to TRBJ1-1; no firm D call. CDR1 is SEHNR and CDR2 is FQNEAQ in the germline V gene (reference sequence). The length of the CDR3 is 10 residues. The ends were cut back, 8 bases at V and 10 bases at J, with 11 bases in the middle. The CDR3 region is CASGREAAFF. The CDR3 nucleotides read TGTGCCAGCGGAAGGGAGGCAGCTTTCTTT.